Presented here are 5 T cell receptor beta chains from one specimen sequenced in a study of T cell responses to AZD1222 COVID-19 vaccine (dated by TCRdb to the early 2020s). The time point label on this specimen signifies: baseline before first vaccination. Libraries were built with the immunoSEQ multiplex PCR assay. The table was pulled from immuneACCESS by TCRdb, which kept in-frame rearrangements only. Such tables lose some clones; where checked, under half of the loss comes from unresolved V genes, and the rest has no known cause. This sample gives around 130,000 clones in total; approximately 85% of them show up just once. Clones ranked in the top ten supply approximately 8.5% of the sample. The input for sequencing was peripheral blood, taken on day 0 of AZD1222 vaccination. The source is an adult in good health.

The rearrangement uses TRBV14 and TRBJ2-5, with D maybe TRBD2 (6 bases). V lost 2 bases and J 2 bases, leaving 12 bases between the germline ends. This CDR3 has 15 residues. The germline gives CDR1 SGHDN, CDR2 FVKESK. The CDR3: CASSQPTGDQETQYF. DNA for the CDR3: TGTGCCAGCAGCCAACCTACGGGGGATCAAGAGACCCAGTACTTC. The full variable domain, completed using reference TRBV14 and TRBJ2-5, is EAGVTQFPSHSVIEKGQTVTLRCDPISGHDNLYWYRRVMGKEIKFLLHFVKESKQDESGMPNNRFLAERTGGTYSTLKVQPAELEDSGVYFCASSQPTGDQETQYFGPGTRLLVL.

CDR3 residues: CASSIGNGALSDTQYF. CDR3 DNA sequence: TGCGCCAGCAGCATTGGGAACGGGGCCCTCAGTGATACGCAGTATTTT. V usage is TRBV5-1 and J usage is TRBJ2-3; D is perhaps TRBD1 or TRBD2 (5 bases each). The germline gives CDR1 SGHRS, CDR2 YFSETQ. Trimming left V 4 bases short and J 6 bases short, with 21 bases between. This CDR3 spans 16 amino acids.

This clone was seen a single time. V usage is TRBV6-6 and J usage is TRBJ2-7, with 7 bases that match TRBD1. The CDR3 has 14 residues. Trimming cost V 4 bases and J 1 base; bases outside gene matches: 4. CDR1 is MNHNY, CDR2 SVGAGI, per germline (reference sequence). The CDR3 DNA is TGTGCCAGCAGTTTAACAGGGGAATCCTACGAGCAGTACTTC. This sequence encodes CASSLTGESYEQYF.

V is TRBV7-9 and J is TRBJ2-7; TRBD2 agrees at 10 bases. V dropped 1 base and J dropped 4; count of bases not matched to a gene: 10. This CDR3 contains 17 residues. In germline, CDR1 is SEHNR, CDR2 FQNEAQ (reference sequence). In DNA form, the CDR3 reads TGTGCCAGCAGCTTAGAAGGGACGGGACTAGCGATTTACGAGCAGTACTTC. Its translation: CASSLEGTGLAIYEQYF.

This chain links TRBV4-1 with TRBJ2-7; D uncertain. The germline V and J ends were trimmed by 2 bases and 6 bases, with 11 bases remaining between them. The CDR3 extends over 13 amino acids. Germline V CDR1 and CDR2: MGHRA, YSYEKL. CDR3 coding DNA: TGCGCCAGCAGCCAATCGGTAAGAGGCGAGCAGTACTTC. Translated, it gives CASSQSVRGEQYF.